This TCR beta chain derives from a study of human T cells and chemical hapten exposure. Overall study results and limits: Against controls, expanded TCRs gave rise to significantly more large CDR3 similarity clusters. Patch test score was positively correlated with the counts of TCRs that had expanded at PT1. High-frequency TCRs, those above 1 in 1000, stayed the same after DPC sensitization.

The CDR3 has 16 amino acids. Trimming pared 1 base from V and 0 bases from J, leaving 9 bases between. Germline assignment: CDR1 SGHTA and CDR2 FQGTGA. TCRdb passed the RACE reads through MiXCR, listing each CDR3 protein once. The repertoire holds about 82,000 distinct CDR3 sequences, with over 10% as singletons. Described time point: patch test 3, about 24 weeks after DPC sensitization. Noted treatment: therapeutic diphenylcyclopropenone sensitization with weekly scalp DPC. Unfractionated whole blood was the source of the extracted total RNA. This clonotype occurred a few times. Its specificity is unknown.

This clonotype originated in a woman aged 45-65 years with alopecia areata. Some clones in this sample may be carry-over from other donors' samples. This specimen consisted of whole blood, obtained in connection with sensitization to the hapten diphenylcyclopropenone (DPC). The V and J genes are TRBV7-3 and TRBJ2-2; no definite D call. CDR3 amino acids: CASSLSPGPNTGELFF. CDR3 nucleotides: TGTGCCAGCAGCTTAAGCCCGGGCCCGAACACCGGGGAGCTGTTTTTT.